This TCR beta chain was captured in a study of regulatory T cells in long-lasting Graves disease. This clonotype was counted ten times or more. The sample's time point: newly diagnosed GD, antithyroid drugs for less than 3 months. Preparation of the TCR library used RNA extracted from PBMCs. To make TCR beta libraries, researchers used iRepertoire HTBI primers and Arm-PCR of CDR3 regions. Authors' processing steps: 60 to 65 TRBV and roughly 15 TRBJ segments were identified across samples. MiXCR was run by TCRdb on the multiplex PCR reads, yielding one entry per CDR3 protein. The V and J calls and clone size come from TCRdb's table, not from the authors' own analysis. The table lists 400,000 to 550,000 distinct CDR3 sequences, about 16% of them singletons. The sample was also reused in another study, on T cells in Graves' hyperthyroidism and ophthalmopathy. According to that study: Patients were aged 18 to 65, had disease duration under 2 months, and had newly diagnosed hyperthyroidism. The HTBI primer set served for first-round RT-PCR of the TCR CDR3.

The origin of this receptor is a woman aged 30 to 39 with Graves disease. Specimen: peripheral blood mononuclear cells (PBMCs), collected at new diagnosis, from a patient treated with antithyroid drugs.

The CDR3 DNA reads TGTGCCAGCAGTTGGGTGAATCAGCCCCAGCATTTT. Residues: CASSWVNQPQHF. V gene TRBV12-3 or TRBV12-4 combines with J gene TRBJ1-5; D is undetermined. The V end was cut by 4 bases, the J end by 4 bases, with 5 bases between. This CDR3 region has 12 residues.